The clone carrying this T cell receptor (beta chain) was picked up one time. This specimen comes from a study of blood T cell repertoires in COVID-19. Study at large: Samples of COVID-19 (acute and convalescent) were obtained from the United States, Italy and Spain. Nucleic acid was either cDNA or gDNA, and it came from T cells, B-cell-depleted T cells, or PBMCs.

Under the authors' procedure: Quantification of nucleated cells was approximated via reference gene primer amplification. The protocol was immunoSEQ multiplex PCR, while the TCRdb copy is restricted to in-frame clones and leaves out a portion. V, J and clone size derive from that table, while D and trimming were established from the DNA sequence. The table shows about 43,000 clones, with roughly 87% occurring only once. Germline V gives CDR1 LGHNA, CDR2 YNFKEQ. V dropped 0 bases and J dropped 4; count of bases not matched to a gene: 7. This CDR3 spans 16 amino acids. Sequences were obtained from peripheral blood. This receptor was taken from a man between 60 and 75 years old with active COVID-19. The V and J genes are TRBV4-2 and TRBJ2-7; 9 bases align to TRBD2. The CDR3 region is CASSQDRAGGGYEQYF. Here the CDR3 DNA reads TGTGCCAGCAGCCAAGATAGAGCGGGAGGAGGTTACGAGCAGTACTTC.